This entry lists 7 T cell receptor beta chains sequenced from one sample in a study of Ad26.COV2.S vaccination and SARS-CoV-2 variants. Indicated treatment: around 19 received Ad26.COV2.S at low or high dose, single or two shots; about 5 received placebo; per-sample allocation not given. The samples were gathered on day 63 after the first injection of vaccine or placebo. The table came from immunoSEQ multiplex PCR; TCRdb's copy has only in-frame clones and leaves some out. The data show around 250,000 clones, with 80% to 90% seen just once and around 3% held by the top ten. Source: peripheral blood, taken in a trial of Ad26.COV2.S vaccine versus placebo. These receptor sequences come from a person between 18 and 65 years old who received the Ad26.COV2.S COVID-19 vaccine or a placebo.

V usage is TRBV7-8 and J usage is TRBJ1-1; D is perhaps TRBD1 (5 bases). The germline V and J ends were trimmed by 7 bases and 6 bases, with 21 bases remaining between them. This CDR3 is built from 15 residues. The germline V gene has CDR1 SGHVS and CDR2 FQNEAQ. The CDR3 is CASTLRELKGAEAFF. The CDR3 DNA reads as TGTGCCAGCACCCTCAGGGAGTTAAAAGGGGCTGAAGCTTTCTTT.

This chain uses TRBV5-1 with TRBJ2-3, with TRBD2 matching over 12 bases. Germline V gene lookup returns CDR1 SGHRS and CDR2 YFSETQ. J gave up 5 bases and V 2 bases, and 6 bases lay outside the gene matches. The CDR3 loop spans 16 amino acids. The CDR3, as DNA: TGCGCCAGCAGCTTTACGACTAGCGGGAGCCAAGATACGCAGTATTTT. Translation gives CASSFTTSGSQDTQYF.

The CDR3 bases are TGTGCCTGGACGGGGGTACCCGGTGAAGCTTTCTTT. Protein sequence: CAWTGVPGEAFF. The chain carries TRBV30 and TRBJ1-1; D possibly corresponds to TRBD1 (5 bases). Germline loops: CDR1 GTSNPN, CDR2 SVGIG (reference sequence). Deletions cut 4 bases from V and 7 bases from J, with 13 bases between. The CDR3 totals 12 residues.

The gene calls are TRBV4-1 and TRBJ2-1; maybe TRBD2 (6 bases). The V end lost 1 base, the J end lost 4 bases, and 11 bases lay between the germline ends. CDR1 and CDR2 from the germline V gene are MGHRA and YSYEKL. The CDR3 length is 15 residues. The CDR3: CASSQVAGPYNEQFF. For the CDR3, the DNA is TGCGCCAGCAGCCAAGTCGCGGGACCATACAATGAGCAGTTCTTC.

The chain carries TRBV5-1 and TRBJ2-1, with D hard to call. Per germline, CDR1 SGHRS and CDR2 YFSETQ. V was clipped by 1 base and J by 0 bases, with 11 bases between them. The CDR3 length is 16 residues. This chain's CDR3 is CASSLLSRSSYNEQFF. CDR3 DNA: TGCGCCAGCAGCTTGCTAAGTCGTAGCTCCTACAATGAGCAGTTCTTC.

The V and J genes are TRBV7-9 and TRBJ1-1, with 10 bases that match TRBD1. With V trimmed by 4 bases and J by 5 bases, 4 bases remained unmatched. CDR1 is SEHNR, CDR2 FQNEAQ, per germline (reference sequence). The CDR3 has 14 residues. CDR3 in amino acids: CASSSGQGRTEAFF. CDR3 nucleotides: TGTGCCAGCAGCTCGGGACAGGGGAGGACTGAAGCTTTCTTT. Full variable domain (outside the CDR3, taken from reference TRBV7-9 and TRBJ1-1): DTGVSQNPRHKITKRGQNVTFRCDPISEHNRLYWYRQTLGQGPEFLTYFQNEAQLEKSRLLSDRFSAERPKGSFSTLEIQRTEQGDSAMYLCASSSGQGRTEAFFGQGTRLTVV.

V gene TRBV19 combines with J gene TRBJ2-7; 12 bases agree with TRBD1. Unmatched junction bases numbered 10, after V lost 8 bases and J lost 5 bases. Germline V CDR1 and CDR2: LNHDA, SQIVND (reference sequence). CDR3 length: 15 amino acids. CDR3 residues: CASSPRDRGPHEQYF. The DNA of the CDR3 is TGTGCCAGTTCCCCTAGGGACAGGGGGCCCCACGAGCAGTACTTC.